The rows below give T cell receptor beta chains drawn from one sample of a study of human T cells and chemical hapten exposure. Each CDR3 protein gets one entry after TCRdb re-called the RACE reads with MiXCR. The profile covers tens of thousands of distinct CDR3 sequences, with approximately 9.9% appearing a single time and about 8.9% taken by the ten largest. Sequencing was performed on whole blood, taken in connection with sensitization to the hapten diphenylcyclopropenone (DPC). The origin of the receptors is a man between 40 and 49 years old with alopecia areata. Some clones in this sample may be carry-over from other donors' samples. The CDR3 runs from the conserved cysteine through the conserved F or W. A D gene is named only where the DNA matches it firmly. Expanded clones get a size class; other rows say once, few or many, or leave the size out.

v_gene,j_gene,len,abundance,d_gene,CDR3aa,CDR3nt
TRBV5-1,TRBJ2-1,15,.,.,CASSTDQSSYNEQFF,TGCGCCAGCAGCACGGACCAGAGCTCCTACAATGAGCAGTTCTTC
TRBV9,TRBJ1-6,17,many,.,CASSFYDTPSYNSPLHF,TGTGCCAGCAGCTTCTACGATACCCCCTCCTATAATTCACCCCTCCACTTT
TRBV19,TRBJ2-5,16,many,TRBD2,CASSISAGGIGETQYF,TGTGCCAGTAGTATTTCGGCGGGAGGGATCGGAGAGACCCAGTACTTC
TRBV13,TRBJ2-3,16,.,TRBD1,CASSRRGQGFRDTQYF,TGTGCCAGCAGCCGAAGGGGACAGGGCTTTAGGGATACGCAGTATTTT
TRBV7-2,TRBJ2-7,12,.,.,CASSSRLYEQYF,TGTGCCAGCAGCTCTAGATTGTACGAGCAGTACTTC
TRBV28,TRBJ2-4,13,few,.,CASNREGKGIQYF,TGTGCCAGCAACCGAGAGGGGAAGGGCATTCAGTACTTC
TRBV3-1,TRBJ2-3,19,.,TRBD2,CASSRGVGGPSGRGDTQYF,TGTGCCAGCAGCCGCGGGGTTGGAGGGCCTAGCGGGAGAGGGGATACGCAGTATTTT
TRBV25-1,TRBJ2-2,13,few,TRBD2,CASTGGPPGELFF,TGTGCCAGCACGGGAGGGCCCCCGGGGGAGCTGTTTTTT
TRBV6-6,TRBJ1-4,15,.,.,CASRPTAATNEKLFF,TGTGCCAGCAGACCCACAGCTGCAACTAATGAAAAACTGTTTTTT
TRBV20-1,TRBJ2-3,13,.,TRBD2,CSARDTSGRAQYF,TGCAGTGCTAGAGATACTAGCGGGAGGGCGCAGTATTTT
TRBV10-3,TRBJ1-1,14,once,.,CAISDQKENTEAFF,TGTGCCATCAGTGACCAGAAAGAAAACACTGAAGCTTTCTTT
TRBV10-2,TRBJ1-1,16,few,TRBD1,CASSEPRTGGITEAFF,TGCGCCAGCAGTGAGCCCCGGACAGGGGGTATCACTGAAGCTTTCTTT
TRBV29-1,TRBJ1-1,14,many,.,CSVEDGHKNTEAFF,TGCAGCGTTGAAGATGGGCACAAGAACACTGAAGCTTTCTTT
TRBV5-6,TRBJ2-1,15,many,TRBD1,CASTGQGYPLYEQFF,TGTGCCAGCACTGGACAGGGGTACCCCTTATATGAGCAGTTCTTC
TRBV6-6,TRBJ1-5,14,many,TRBD1,CASRGTGLEQPQHF,TGTGCCAGCAGGGGGACAGGGCTGGAACAGCCCCAGCATTTT
TRBV11-2,TRBJ2-3,13,many,.,CASSLGRRDTQYF,TGTGCCAGCAGCTTAGGGCGCCGCGATACGCAGTATTTT
TRBV25-1,TRBJ2-5,14,many,.,CASSVPWPQETQYF,TGTGCCAGCAGTGTCCCATGGCCTCAAGAGACCCAGTACTTC
TRBV15,TRBJ2-1,15,.,.,CATSRVGFSGFEQFF,TGTGCCACCAGCAGAGTAGGCTTTAGTGGGTTTGAACAGTTCTTC
TRBV28,TRBJ2-1,14,.,.,CATHPSDSYNEQFF,TGTGCCACCCACCCTAGCGACTCCTACAATGAGCAGTTCTTC
TRBV30,TRBJ1-5,13,.,.,CAWNMGGNQPQHF,TGTGCCTGGAATATGGGTGGCAATCAGCCCCAGCATTTT
TRBV20-1,TRBJ2-7,15,.,TRBD1,CSAKIPGQGSYEQYF,TGCAGTGCTAAAATTCCGGGACAGGGATCCTACGAGCAGTACTTC
TRBV11-2,TRBJ1-5,13,.,.,CASSLERNQPQHF,TGTGCCAGCAGCTTAGAGAGGAATCAGCCCCAGCATTTT
TRBV27,TRBJ2-1,15,few,.,CASRHLLSSYNEQFF,TGTGCCAGCAGGCACCTACTGAGCTCCTACAATGAGCAGTTCTTC
TRBV28,TRBJ2-1,13,many,.,CASRRDLNNEQFF,TGTGCCAGCAGACGGGACCTGAACAATGAGCAGTTCTTC
TRBV4-2,TRBJ1-6,16,many,.,CASSQDTAAYNSPLHF,TGTGCCAGCAGCCAAGATACGGCAGCTTATAATTCACCCCTCCACTTT
TRBV7-9,TRBJ2-4,14,.,TRBD1,CASSQTGTKNIQYF,TGTGCCAGCAGCCAGACAGGGACCAAAAACATTCAGTACTTC
TRBV6-1,TRBJ1-6,18,.,.,CASSDGLGPRTAHSPLHF,TGTGCCAGCAGTGACGGATTAGGTCCCCGAACAGCACATTCACCCCTCCACTTT
TRBV7-9,TRBJ1-1,15,many,.,CASSSSTVINTEAFF,TGTGCCAGCAGCTCGTCGACAGTTATTAACACTGAAGCTTTCTTT
TRBV11-2,TRBJ2-1,17,few,.,CASSLGGAGTPWNEQFF,TGTGCCAGCAGCTTAGGTGGGGCGGGCACACCTTGGAATGAGCAGTTCTTC
TRBV19,TRBJ2-7,15,few,.,CASKNQFQGTYEQYF,TGTGCCAGTAAGAATCAGTTCCAGGGGACCTACGAGCAGTACTTC
TRBV12-3/TRBV12-4,TRBJ2-1,13,.,.,CASSFGANNEQFF,TGTGCCAGCAGTTTTGGGGCGAACAATGAGCAGTTCTTC
TRBV7-2,TRBJ2-4,14,few,.,CASSLAREQNIQYF,TGTGCCAGCAGCTTAGCGAGGGAACAGAACATTCAGTACTTC
TRBV5-6,TRBJ1-5,14,.,.,CASSHSGINQPQHF,TGTGCCAGCAGTCACTCCGGGATCAATCAGCCCCAGCATTTT
TRBV3-1,TRBJ2-4,14,.,.,CASSPDGSAYIQYF,TGTGCCAGCAGCCCCGACGGGAGCGCGTACATTCAGTACTTC
TRBV21-1,TRBJ1-1,16,many,.,CASSTNPLGSNTEAFF,TGTGCCAGCAGCACAAACCCCTTGGGGTCGAACACTGAAGCTTTCTTT
TRBV12-3/TRBV12-4,TRBJ2-1,15,few,.,CASSFKVGPINEQFF,TGTGCCAGCAGTTTTAAAGTCGGACCGATCAATGAGCAGTTCTTC
TRBV4-1,TRBJ2-1,15,many,TRBD2,CASSQDGRAYNEQFF,TGCGCCAGCAGCCAAGACGGGAGGGCCTACAATGAGCAGTTCTTC
TRBV28,TRBJ2-3,13,many,.,CASSSPGGDTQYF,TGTGCCAGCAGTTCCCCGGGCGGAGATACGCAGTATTTT
TRBV12-3/TRBV12-4,TRBJ1-5,16,few,.,CASRPPGPGPLQPQHF,TGTGCCAGCAGGCCCCCCGGCCCGGGACCTTTACAGCCCCAGCATTTT
TRBV29-1,TRBJ2-1,16,many,.,CSVRTQYRTGHNEQFF,TGCAGCGTCCGGACGCAGTACCGAACAGGACACAATGAGCAGTTCTTC
TRBV4-1,TRBJ2-3,18,many,TRBD2,CASSQDGRGYGGTDTQYF,TGCGCCAGCAGCCAAGATGGGCGGGGGTATGGCGGCACAGATACGCAGTATTTT
TRBV6-2/TRBV6-3,TRBJ2-1,15,many,TRBD2,CASSYPIGTSGTQFF,TGTGCCAGCAGTTACCCAATCGGGACTAGCGGGACGCAGTTCTTC
TRBV12-3/TRBV12-4,TRBJ1-2,14,many,TRBD1,CASKETGGSYGYTF,TGTGCCAGCAAAGAGACAGGGGGCTCATATGGCTACACCTTC
TRBV28,TRBJ2-7,12,many,.,CASSLTGSEQYF,TGTGCCAGCAGTTTAACAGGTAGCGAGCAGTACTTC
TRBV6-4,TRBJ2-3,15,.,TRBD2,CASSEDSGSTDTQYF,TGTGCCAGCAGTGAAGATAGCGGGAGCACAGATACGCAGTATTTT
TRBV20-1,TRBJ2-7,15,.,TRBD2,CSASGLAGVSYEQYF,TGCAGTGCTTCTGGACTAGCGGGGGTCTCCTACGAGCAGTACTTC
TRBV11-2,TRBJ2-7,13,few,.,CASSLAPPDEQYF,TGTGCCAGCAGCTTAGCTCCTCCCGACGAGCAGTACTTC
TRBV15,TRBJ2-7,13,many,.,CATSSSRGYEQYF,TGTGCCACCAGCAGCTCCCGGGGCTACGAGCAGTACTTC
TRBV24-1,TRBJ2-1,15,few,.,CATPSGQGEDNEQFF,TGTGCCACCCCCAGTGGGCAGGGAGAAGACAATGAGCAGTTCTTC
TRBV11-2,TRBJ2-6,16,.,TRBD1,CASSSKTGTGANVLTF,TGTGCCAGCAGCTCCAAGACAGGGACTGGGGCCAACGTCCTGACTTTC
TRBV12-3/TRBV12-4,TRBJ2-7,16,many,.,CASSFGAGLSSYEQYF,TGTGCCAGCAGTTTTGGGGCGGGGTTAAGCTCCTACGAGCAGTACTTC
TRBV15,TRBJ2-2,20,.,.,CATSRELPSLRGGALGELFF,TGTGCCACCAGCAGAGAACTCCCGTCGCTACGGGGCGGAGCACTCGGGGAGCTGTTTTTT
TRBV19,TRBJ1-5,14,few,.,CASSSLGFYQPQHF,TGTGCCAGTAGTTCCCTCGGATTTTATCAGCCCCAGCATTTT
TRBV12-3/TRBV12-4,TRBJ1-2,12,few,.,CASPHREGGYTF,TGTGCCAGTCCCCACAGGGAAGGCGGCTACACCTTC
TRBV11-2,TRBJ1-2,13,few,.,CASSDRTVYGYTF,TGTGCCAGCAGCGACCGGACAGTCTATGGCTACACCTTC
TRBV29-1,TRBJ2-1,14,few,TRBD2,CSVDRGLDENEQFF,TGCAGCGTTGATAGGGGACTAGATGAAAATGAGCAGTTCTTC
TRBV2,TRBJ2-1,12,few,.,CASSYTYNEQFF,TGTGCCAGCAGCTACACATACAATGAGCAGTTCTTC
TRBV11-2,TRBJ2-7,14,.,TRBD1,CASRRQGALYEQYF,TGTGCCAGCAGAAGACAGGGGGCGTTATACGAGCAGTACTTC
TRBV6-2/TRBV6-3,TRBJ1-5,12,few,.,CASSHDPGNQHF,TGTGCCAGCAGTCATGATCCGGGGAACCAGCATTTT
TRBV6-6,TRBJ2-7,15,.,.,CASYTQAGVGSEQYF,TGTGCCAGTTACACTCAAGCCGGAGTAGGGTCTGAGCAGTACTTC